The 4 T cell receptor beta chains below all came from one sample that was sequenced in a study of shared clonotypes between healthy human individuals. The repertoire was sequenced with immunoSEQ multiplex PCR; TCRdb's copy has only in-frame clones and lacks some. This sample has 600,000 to 750,000 clones; 90% occur once, and the top ten carry 30% to 40%. The sample consisted of memory CD8+ T cells from PBMCs. Subset meaning: CD45RO+ cells pooled with CCR7-negative TemRA cells. The receptors stem from a man aged 18-30 years in good health. Some clones in this sample may be carry-over from other donors' samples.

The rearrangement joins TRBV4-1 to TRBJ2-7; TRBD2 matches 12 bases. Germline trimming cut 4 bases from V and 5 bases from J; bases unmatched to any gene: 6. This CDR3 contains 15 residues. Per the germline V gene, CDR1 is MGHRA and CDR2 is YSYEKL. For the CDR3, the DNA is TGCGCCAGCAGCCCTCGACTAGCGGGAGATGACGAGCAGTACTTC. Its translation is CASSPRLAGDDEQYF.

This clone was recorded a few times. The rearrangement uses TRBV7-9 and TRBJ1-2; tentative D call: TRBD1 (6 bases). CDR3 size: 14 residues. Germline lookup yields CDR1 SEHNR and CDR2 FQNEAQ (reference sequence). Trimming pared 2 bases from V and 4 bases from J, leaving 11 bases between. CDR3 sequence reads: CASSLWTAVYGYTF. The CDR3 bases are TGTGCCAGCAGCTTATGGACAGCTGTCTATGGCTACACCTTC.

This rearrangement joins TRBV15 to TRBJ2-1, with D perhaps matching TRBD1 or TRBD2 (5 bases each). Trimming left V 6 bases short and J 6 bases short, with 24 bases between. The length of the CDR3 is 17 residues. The germline CDR1 and CDR2 sequences are LNHNV and YYDKDF (reference sequence). The CDR3 region is CATSMSFGTLGPNEQFF. DNA of the CDR3: TGTGCCACCAGTATGTCATTCGGGACCCTCGGGCCCAATGAGCAGTTCTTC.

This chain uses TRBV19 with TRBJ1-2; no firm D call. V dropped 2 bases and J dropped 7 bases, with 11 bases sitting between them. CDR3 size: 13 residues. In germline, CDR1 is LNHDA, CDR2 SQIVND (reference sequence). CDR3 bases: TGTGCCAGTAGTATAAAACAAAGCGGTGGCTACACCTTC. Protein: CASSIKQSGGYTF.